The rows below give T cell receptor beta chains drawn from one sample of a study of cytomegalovirus exposure and HLA in healthy donors. Generated by immunoSEQ multiplex PCR, the TCRdb table keeps only in-frame clones and is missing some. The table lists about 140,000 clones, 70% of them singletons. Sequencing was done on a sample of PBMCs. The source of these receptors is a woman aged 25 to 39 in good health and CMV-seronegative. Each CDR3 is given with its conserved first and last residue. A D gene is named only where the DNA matches it firmly. Size values are once, few and many counts, or a class for expanded clones, and some rows have none.

length,V,J,size,D,DNA,CDR3
15,TRBV5-4,TRBJ1-2,few,-,TGTGCCAGCAGCGAAAAACAGGGAAGTGACTATGGCTACACCTTC,CASSEKQGSDYGYTF
13,TRBV13,TRBJ2-5,-,-,TGTGCCAGCAGTCGACGGGGGGCGGAGACCCAGTACTTC,CASSRRGAETQYF
15,TRBV11-2,TRBJ2-7,-,TRBD2,TGTGCCAGCAGCTTAGGTAGCGGGAAACTCTACGAGCAGTACTTC,CASSLGSGKLYEQYF
14,TRBV29-1,TRBJ2-7,-,-,TGCAGCGTTGGGGGGCTAGCCAGCTCCTACGAGCAGTACTTC,CSVGGLASSYEQYF
15,TRBV9,TRBJ2-7,few,TRBD1,TGTGCCAGCAGCGAGACAGGGGACCACACCTACGAGCAGTACTTC,CASSETGDHTYEQYF
14,TRBV5-1,TRBJ2-3,-,TRBD1,TGCGCCAGCAGCGAGGGACAGGAGACAGATACGCAGTATTTT,CASSEGQETDTQYF
17,TRBV11-3,TRBJ2-2,-,-,TGTGCCAGCAGCTTAGCCCCAGTTGGGGCAATGAGCGGGGAGCTGTTTTTT,CASSLAPVGAMSGELFF
14,TRBV6-1,TRBJ1-3,once,-,TGTGCCAGCAGTGAAGCTGGCTTTGGAAACACCATATATTTT,CASSEAGFGNTIYF
18,TRBV9,TRBJ2-3,-,TRBD2,TGTGCCAGCAGCGCCCGGACTAGCGGGGGTTATAGCACAGATACGCAGTATTTT,CASSARTSGGYSTDTQYF
13,TRBV18,TRBJ2-7,-,-,TGTGCCAGCTCACCGAGCGCTCGCCAGGAGCAGTACTTC,CASSPSARQEQYF
14,TRBV2,TRBJ2-5,-,TRBD1,TGTGCCAGCAGCGAACAGAGGGACAGCGAGACCCAGTACTTC,CASSEQRDSETQYF
11,TRBV10-3,TRBJ2-5,-,-,TGTGCCATCGGGAGCCTGGAGACCCAGTACTTC,CAIGSLETQYF
16,TRBV5-5,TRBJ2-5,once,TRBD1,TGTGCCAGCACCCTTTGGGTGGACAGGGTGGGCGAGACCCAGTACTTC,CASTLWVDRVGETQYF
14,TRBV12-5,TRBJ1-5,-,-,TGTGCTAGTGGTCCGTACAGGGCTAGCAAGCCCCAGCATTTT,CASGPYRASKPQHF
14,TRBV9,TRBJ1-4,once,TRBD1,TGTGCCAGCAGCCCTAGGACAGGGGAAGAAAAACTGTTTTTT,CASSPRTGEEKLFF
14,TRBV5-1,TRBJ1-2,few,-,TGCGCCAGCAGCTTGGACAGTCGTAACTATGGCTACACCTTC,CASSLDSRNYGYTF
15,TRBV11-1,TRBJ2-1,-,-,TGTGCCAGCAGCTTAGATGCAGGGGCTTACAATGAGCAGTTCTTC,CASSLDAGAYNEQFF
15,TRBV18,TRBJ1-6,-,TRBD1,TGTGCCAGCTCACCCTGGGACAGGGGAAATTCACCCCTCCACTTT,CASSPWDRGNSPLHF
14,TRBV6-4,TRBJ1-4,-,TRBD1,TGTGCCAGCAGGCCCCAAAGGGGGCGTGAAAAACTGTTTTTT,CASRPQRGREKLFF
13,TRBV28,TRBJ2-7,once,TRBD1,TGTGCCAGCAGACAGGGGAACGACTACGAGCAGTACTTC,CASRQGNDYEQYF
16,TRBV9,TRBJ1-2,-,TRBD1,TGTGCCAGCAGCGTAGATCTGGGACAGGGGTACTATGGCTACACCTTC,CASSVDLGQGYYGYTF
16,TRBV27,TRBJ2-2,-,TRBD1,TGTGCCAGCAGAAGCCACGGGACAGGGGACACCGGGGAGCTGTTTTTT,CASRSHGTGDTGELFF
16,TRBV5-1,TRBJ2-1,few,-,TGCGCCAGCAGCTGGGGGGGAGGGGGAGGAAACAATGAGCAGTTCTTC,CASSWGGGGGNNEQFF
14,TRBV19,TRBJ1-5,-,-,TGTGCCAGTAGTATTGCCTCAAGCGATCAGCCCCAGCATTTT,CASSIASSDQPQHF
18,TRBV4-1,TRBJ2-4,few,TRBD1,TGCGCCAGCAGCTCGGACAGGGCCACAGGGTTAGCCAAAAACATTCAGTACTTC,CASSSDRATGLAKNIQYF